This is a list of T cell receptor beta chains from one sample in a study of blood T cell repertoires in COVID-19. This table comes from immunoSEQ multiplex PCR, and its TCRdb copy is limited to in-frame clones, with some not included. This table holds some 250,000 clones, approximately 86% found once. Sequenced material: peripheral blood. Receptors were obtained from a woman in her twenties or thirties who had recovered from COVID-19. CDR3s include the opening cysteine and the closing phenylalanine or tryptophan. A D gene is named only where the DNA matches it firmly. Part of the rows lack a size; the others show once, few, many or a class for expanded clones.

d_gene	abundance	j_gene	v_gene	CDR3nt	CDR3aa
-	-	TRBJ2-3	TRBV12-3/TRBV12-4	TGTGCCAGCAGTTTACTAGATACGCAGTATTTT	CASSLLDTQYF
TRBD1	-	TRBJ2-1	TRBV2	TGTGCCAGCAGTGGGACAGGGGGCCGGGTACGAGAGCAGTTCTTC	CASSGTGGRVREQFF
-	once	TRBJ1-6	TRBV6-5	TGTGCCAGCAGGCCACAGGGAAATTCACCCCTCCACTTT	CASRPQGNSPLHF
TRBD1	-	TRBJ1-1	TRBV19	TGTGCCAGTAGTACTAGGACAGGTTGGGATACTGAAGCTTTCTTT	CASSTRTGWDTEAFF
-	once	TRBJ1-3	TRBV7-2	TGTGCCAGCAGTCGGGGCAGGGGTGGGACTGGAAACACCATATATTTT	CASSRGRGGTGNTIYF
-	-	TRBJ1-3	TRBV6-1	TGTGCCAGCAGTGAAGGTCACGCGGGGCGATCTCTTGGTCGAGGAAACACCATATATTTT	CASSEGHAGRSLGRGNTIYF
-	-	TRBJ2-5	TRBV7-3	TGTGCCAGCAGCCCCCGTTTTGGAGGGCAGGAGACCCAGTACTTC	CASSPRFGGQETQYF
-	once	TRBJ1-6	TRBV6-6	TGTGCCAGCAGTTACAGTGCAGGGTTAAGTTCACCCCTCCACTTT	CASSYSAGLSSPLHF
TRBD1	-	TRBJ1-2	TRBV11-2	TGTGCCAGCACCCCGTTGGGTCCCGACAGGGTGACCTACACCTTC	CASTPLGPDRVTYTF
TRBD1	-	TRBJ1-2	TRBV6-5	TGTGCCAGCAAGACCGGGACAGTCTATGGCTACACCTTC	CASKTGTVYGYTF
-	-	TRBJ2-3	TRBV6-5	TGTGCCAGCAGTTTCACAGATGCGCAGTATTTT	CASSFTDAQYF
-	-	TRBJ2-7	TRBV6-5	TGTGCCAGCAGTTCAGGGGTCTCCTACGAGCAGTACTTC	CASSSGVSYEQYF
-	-	TRBJ1-2	TRBV7-9	TGTGCCAGCAGCTTGTCAGGGATCTATGGCTACACCTTC	CASSLSGIYGYTF
TRBD1	-	TRBJ2-1	TRBV7-6	TGTGCCAGCAGCTCTTCGGGACAGAGGTTGTACAATGAGCAGTTCTTC	CASSSSGQRLYNEQFF
TRBD1	-	TRBJ2-7	TRBV6-5	TGTGCCAGCAGTTACAGTGGGACAGGGGGCTACGAGCAGTACTTC	CASSYSGTGGYEQYF
TRBD1	-	TRBJ1-1	TRBV9	TGTGCCAGCAGGCAGGGGGAAGGGAACACTGAAGCTTTCTTT	CASRQGEGNTEAFF
-	-	TRBJ1-5	TRBV21-1	TGTGCCAGCAGCAAAGCGTCCAGGGGTGATAATATGGGTCAGCCCCAGCATTTT	CASSKASRGDNMGQPQHF
TRBD1	-	TRBJ1-6	TRBV5-1	TGCGCCAGCAGCTCCGGGACAGTCAATAATTCACCCCTCCACTTT	CASSSGTVNNSPLHF
-	-	TRBJ1-3	TRBV6-5	TGTGCCAGCAGTTACGCAGGGGCGGCTGGAAACACCATATATTTT	CASSYAGAAGNTIYF
TRBD1	-	TRBJ1-2	TRBV9	TGTGCCAGCAGCGTAGAGGGTCTGGGACAGGACTATGGCTACACCTTC	CASSVEGLGQDYGYTF
-	-	TRBJ1-5	TRBV15	TGTGCCACCAGCAGAGATCCCACGGGAGGGCCCCATCAGCCCCAGCATTTT	CATSRDPTGGPHQPQHF
-	-	TRBJ2-1	TRBV9	TGTGCCAGCAGCGTAGTAGGCGATACTATGGGCAATGAGCAGTTCTTC	CASSVVGDTMGNEQFF
TRBD2	-	TRBJ2-1	TRBV11-2	TGTGCCAGCAGCTATGTAGCGGGGGACGACAATGAGCAGTTCTTC	CASSYVAGDDNEQFF
TRBD1	-	TRBJ1-5	TRBV18	TGTGCCAGCTCACGGGACAGGGAAGGGGGTCAGCCCCAGCATTTT	CASSRDREGGQPQHF
-	once	TRBJ1-4	TRBV5-1	TGCGCCAGCAGCTTGACCGGAGGACAGCATAATGAAAAACTGTTTTTT	CASSLTGGQHNEKLFF
TRBD2	once	TRBJ2-3	TRBV28	TGTGCCAGCCGGGGGGGCATAGATACGCAGTATTTT	CASRGGIDTQYF
TRBD1	-	TRBJ1-5	TRBV7-9	TGTGCCAGCAGCTCCACCCAGGGACAGCCGGAAAATCAGCCCCAGCATTTT	CASSSTQGQPENQPQHF
-	-	TRBJ2-5	TRBV5-1	TGCGCCAGCAGCTTGAATAGCCTCCAAGAGACCCAGTACTTC	CASSLNSLQETQYF
-	few	TRBJ1-4	TRBV4-1	TGCGCCAGCAGCCAAGATCCCCCTCAACTGTTTTTT	CASSQDPPQLFF
TRBD2	-	TRBJ2-1	TRBV7-2	TGTGCCAGCAGCTTAGTGGTGGGCGGGGGGCCCACTTACAATGAGCAGTTCTTC	CASSLVVGGGPTYNEQFF
-	-	TRBJ1-3	TRBV7-2	TGTGCCAGCAGCTCCAATCCGGGAGGGGCAGGTCTTCGAAACACCATATATTTT	CASSSNPGGAGLRNTIYF
-	-	TRBJ2-2	TRBV2	TGTGCCAGCAGTGGGGACGGGGGATACACCGGGGAGCTGTTTTTT	CASSGDGGYTGELFF
TRBD1	-	TRBJ2-7	TRBV14	TGTGCCAGCAGCCACACTACCGGGACAGGGGTGGGCTACGAGCAGTACTTC	CASSHTTGTGVGYEQYF
TRBD2	-	TRBJ2-7	TRBV5-1	TGCGCCAGCAGCTTGAGGGAGCGGGGGCCAACCGAGCAGTACTTC	CASSLRERGPTEQYF
-	-	TRBJ1-1	TRBV5-1	TGCGCCAGCAGCTTTAACGGGAACACTGAAGCTTTCTTT	CASSFNGNTEAFF
-	-	TRBJ2-1	TRBV5-1	TGCGCCAGCAGCTTGGACAGAAGCTCCTACAATGAGCAGTTCTTC	CASSLDRSSYNEQFF
TRBD2	-	TRBJ2-2	TRBV7-6	TGTGCCAGCAGCGCGATGGGTCTAGCGGGGTTCCTTAACACCGGGGAGCTGTTTTTT	CASSAMGLAGFLNTGELFF
TRBD2	once	TRBJ2-3	TRBV5-1	TGCGCCAGCAGCTTCTTCGGTCGAGCGGGGGGCACGGATACGCAGTATTTT	CASSFFGRAGGTDTQYF
-	-	TRBJ1-1	TRBV21-1	TGTGCCAGCAGCAACTGGGACAGGGATCCGAACACTGAAGCTTTCTTT	CASSNWDRDPNTEAFF
-	-	TRBJ1-2	TRBV5-1	TGCGCCAGCAGCCTCACAGTAGCGACGTATGGCTACACCTTC	CASSLTVATYGYTF
TRBD1	few	TRBJ1-2	TRBV18	TGTGCCAGCTCACCTGGGACAGGGTATGGCTACACCTTC	CASSPGTGYGYTF
-	-	TRBJ1-1	TRBV6-5	TGTGCCAGTTGGAGGACGGATTTCACTGAAGCTTTCTTT	CASWRTDFTEAFF
-	-	TRBJ2-5	TRBV11-2	TGTGCCAGCAGCACAGGGGAGGCAGGCCAAGAGACCCAGTACTTC	CASSTGEAGQETQYF
TRBD2	-	TRBJ2-7	TRBV27	TGTGCCAGCAATTCCCTAGCGGGGCCCTCCTACGAGCAGTACTTC	CASNSLAGPSYEQYF
-	few	TRBJ1-1	TRBV7-9	TGTGCCAGCAGCTTAATTCTCGGGGTGAACACTGAAGCTTTCTTT	CASSLILGVNTEAFF
TRBD1	-	TRBJ1-2	TRBV5-4	TGTGCCAGCAAAATGGGACAGGGAGAGCGTAACACCTTC	CASKMGQGERNTF
-	-	TRBJ2-3	TRBV7-3	TGTGCCAGCAGCTTAATTGGAGGGGATACGCAGTATTTT	CASSLIGGDTQYF
TRBD2	-	TRBJ2-2	TRBV27	TGTGCCAGCAGTTTAAGCGGGGGAGGAGCCGGGGAGCTGTTTTTT	CASSLSGGGAGELFF